A single T cell receptor beta chain is shown here with its context. Its matching antigen is unknown. The source of the sample is a study of OX40 agonist ivuxolimab in advanced cancers. Study-level information: Cancers in dose escalation were hepatocellular, melanoma, renal cell and head and neck.

Regarding the study as a whole: Within 6 weeks, CD4+ and CD8+ blood T cells expanded clonally at 0.1 to 3.0 mg/kg. Researchers report that CD8+ T cells had, on average, more expanded clones than CD4+.

The table came from immunoSEQ multiplex PCR; TCRdb's copy has only in-frame clones and leaves some out. This sample carries 20,000 or so clones, roughly 88% of them seen once, and the ten largest clones take roughly 49%. CDR1 SGHDT and CDR2 YYEEEE come from the germline V gene. V trimming: 1 base; J trimming: 7 bases; junction bases outside the gene matches: 8. CDR3 length: 15 residues. This receptor was identified in an adult with an advanced solid tumor such as melanoma, head and neck, liver or kidney cancer. Source: CD4+ or CD8+ T cells sorted from blood, taken in a trial of the OX40 agonist ivuxolimab. J is TRBJ1-5 and V is TRBV5-6; TRBD1 aligns across 7 bases. DNA for the CDR3: TGTGCCAGCAGCTTGTATGCAGGGGGAGACCAGCCCCAGCATTTT. It yields the protein CASSLYAGGDQPQHF.